A selection of T cell receptor beta chains follows, all from one sample in a study of blood T cells in healthy people across ages. TCRdb re-called the 5' RACE reads with MiXCR, one entry per CDR3 protein. The sample carries hundreds of thousands of distinct CDR3 sequences, 40% to 50% recorded once. Sample: blood. Every receptor here comes from a man older than 75 in good health. Each CDR3 is given without its conserved first and last residue. Clone size appears in some rows only: once, few, many, or a class for an expanded clone.

j_call v_call clone_size cdr3_aa
TRBJ1-2 TRBV18 NA ASSKQDPGYT
TRBJ1-2 TRBV6-6 NA ASSVEGGYT
TRBJ2-5 TRBV6-5 many ASRPTGPKETQY
TRBJ2-1 TRBV7-2 NA ASSLAATASYNEQF
NA TRBV18 NA ASSPTGGTYEQY
TRBJ2-3 TRBV20-1 once SASDTGLPHTQY
TRBJ2-1 TRBV5-6 NA ASSSSLGTPLGEQF
TRBJ2-7 TRBV29-1 few SVEEGWYEQY
TRBJ2-5 TRBV2 NA ASSDMSGGWKETQY
TRBJ1-1 TRBV14 NA ASSQGDSRLSEAF
TRBJ2-1 TRBV6-2/TRBV6-3 NA ASSYEERGNEQF
TRBJ2-5 TRBV20-1 once SARDRLAGDQETQY
TRBJ2-7 TRBV30 few ACNEQY
TRBJ2-2 TRBV4-3 once ASSQARNGELF
TRBJ2-3 TRBV27 NA ASTQGLDTQY
TRBJ2-7 TRBV7-8 NA ASSLGAGATYEQY
TRBJ1-1 TRBV4-3 many ASSSGQGRNTEAF
TRBJ2-5 TRBV4-3 NA ASSLFSGTSGNNEQY
TRBJ2-1 TRBV20-1 NA SASHPTVEQF
NA TRBV18 NA ASSLGLAGGPEETQY
TRBJ2-5 TRBV5-1 NA ASSLFGQTQY
TRBJ2-1 TRBV28 once ASSPSGLRTDEQF
TRBJ2-3 TRBV30 NA AWRLAGGTGADTQY
TRBJ2-1 TRBV12-3/TRBV12-4 once ASSFPQGGYNEQF